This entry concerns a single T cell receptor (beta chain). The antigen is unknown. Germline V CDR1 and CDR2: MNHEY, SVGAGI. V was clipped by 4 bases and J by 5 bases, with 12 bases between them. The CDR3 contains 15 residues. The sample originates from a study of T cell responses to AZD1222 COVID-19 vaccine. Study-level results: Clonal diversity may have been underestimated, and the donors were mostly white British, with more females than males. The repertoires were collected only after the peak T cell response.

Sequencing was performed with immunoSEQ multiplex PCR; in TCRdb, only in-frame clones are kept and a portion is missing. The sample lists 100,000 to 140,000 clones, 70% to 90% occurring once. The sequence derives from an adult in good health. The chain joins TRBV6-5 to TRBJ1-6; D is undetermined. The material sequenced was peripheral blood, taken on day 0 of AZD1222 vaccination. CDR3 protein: CASSSSTLNNSPLHF. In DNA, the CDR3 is TGTGCCAGCAGTTCATCGACACTGAATAATTCACCCCTCCACTTT.